The 32 T cell receptor beta chains reported below all come from one sample, sequenced in a study of T cells in Graves' hyperthyroidism and ophthalmopathy. Researchers amplified the TCR beta CDR3 regions from RNA transcripts. The TCR CDR3 first-round RT-PCR relied on the HTBI primer set. TCRdb re-analysed the multiplex PCR reads in MiXCR, keeping a single row per CDR3 protein. Of roughly 740,000 distinct CDR3 sequences listed, 16% are singletons. Sample: blood. The receptors here all came from a man between 18 and 35 years old with Graves' hyperthyroidism.

This clonotype was detected many times. The chain recombines TRBV9 with TRBJ2-5, with D possibly matching TRBD2 (6 bases). Trimming shortened V by 0 bases and J by 3 bases, and 9 bases separated the two germline ends. The CDR3 spans 14 residues. Germline V gene data show CDR1 as SGDLS and CDR2 as YYNGEE. In DNA form, the CDR3 reads TGTGCCAGCAGCGTAGCGGCTAGCGAAGAGACCCAGTACTTC. It is translated as CASSVAASEETQYF. Filled out from reference TRBV9 and TRBJ2-5, the complete variable domain reads DSGVTQTPKHLITATGQRVTLRCSPRSGDLSVYWYQQSLDQGLQFLIQYYNGEERAKGNILERFSAQQFPDLHSELNLSSLELGDSALYFCASSVAASEETQYFGPGTRLLVL.

This clonotype has a count of ten or more. V and J are TRBV20-1 and TRBJ1-1; D unclear. CDR3 length: 12 amino acids. Germline lookup yields CDR1 DFQATT and CDR2 SNEGSKA (reference sequence). The ends were cut back, 5 bases at V and 9 bases at J, with 16 bases in the middle. CDR3 region: CSALLNRAQAFF. DNA of the CDR3: TGCAGTGCTTTGTTAAACAGAGCCCAAGCTTTCTTT.

Remarks on this clonotype: At one end the junction does not follow the germline gene, possibly because of a read error. This chain links TRBV19 with TRBJ2-5; D gene ambiguous. Germline CDR1 and CDR2: LNHDA and SQIVND (reference sequence). The CDR3 contains 18 residues. The CDR3 reads CASSIGGPAVLLQDTQYF. For the CDR3, the DNA is TGTGCCAGTAGTATAGGGGGTCCGGCAGTTCTCCTCCAAGATACCCAGTACTTC.

This clonotype was seen ten or more times. The rearrangement links TRBV29-1 to TRBJ2-1; D unresolved. Germline V gives CDR1 SQVTM, CDR2 ANQGSEA. Trimming removed 7 bases from V and 6 bases from J, with 13 bases in between. This CDR3 spans 12 amino acids. Here the CDR3 DNA reads TGCAGCGCAGACCCGGGCGGCAATGAGCAGTTCTTC. Translation gives CSADPGGNEQFF.

This clonotype has ten or more counts. This chain uses TRBV11-3 with TRBJ2-5, with 7 bases lining up with TRBD1. The length of the CDR3 is 15 residues. The junction had 9 bases not matched to a gene; V was cut back by 5 bases and J by 3 bases. The germline V gene has CDR1 SGHNT and CDR2 YENEEA. CDR3 residues: CASSPPTGKEETQYF. The CDR3 DNA is TGTGCCAGCAGCCCCCCGACAGGGAAGGAAGAGACCCAGTACTTC.

At least ten counts were recorded for this clonotype. This rearrangement joins TRBV28 to TRBJ2-7; TRBD2 might be the D (5 bases). The CDR3 consists of 16 residues. V lost 4 bases to trimming and J lost 4 bases, with 20 bases between them. Germline CDR1 MDHEN, CDR2 SYDVKM. DNA for the CDR3: TGTGCCAGCAGTTCCCCCCTACTGAGCGGAGCTTACGAGCAGTACTTC. Translation gives CASSSPLLSGAYEQYF.

This clonotype has ten or more counts. The genes are TRBV5-1 and TRBJ2-1; TRBD1 matches 7 bases. Looked up from germline, CDR1 is SGHRS and CDR2 is YFSETQ. The CDR3 contains 15 residues. V shed 1 base and J 4 bases; nucleotides not matched to a gene: 5. The CDR3 loop is CASSLSDRDYNEQFF. CDR3 sequence (DNA): TGCGCCAGCAGCTTGAGCGACAGGGATTACAATGAGCAGTTCTTC.

This clonotype was picked up a small number of times. This sequence joins TRBV19 and TRBJ2-5; TRBD2 is a possible D gene (6 bases). The V and J ends lost 6 bases and 5 bases respectively, with 10 bases between them. The CDR3 extends over 12 amino acids. CDR1 and CDR2 (germline): LNHDA, SQIVND (reference sequence). CDR3 loop: CASRAGLETQYF. The CDR3 nucleotides read TGTGCCAGTAGGGCGGGACTGGAGACCCAGTACTTC.

The gene calls are TRBV5-6 and TRBJ2-1, with 7 bases identical to TRBD2. Germline V gives CDR1 SGHDT, CDR2 YYEEEE. V lost 5 bases, J lost 10 bases, and 18 bases stayed unmatched. The length of the CDR3 is 16 residues. The CDR3 is CASRPGGIDFPWEQFF. The CDR3 nucleotides read TGTGCCAGCAGACCCGGGGGGATAGACTTCCCCTGGGAGCAGTTCTTC. Full variable domain (missing parts from reference TRBV5-6 and TRBJ2-1): DAGVTQSPTHLIKTRGQQVTLRCSPKSGHDTVSWYQQALGQGPQFIFQYYEEEERQRGNFPDRFSGHQFPNYSSELNVNALLLGDSALYLCASRPGGIDFPWEQFFGPGTRLTVL.

This clonotype was seen at least ten times. The chain employs TRBV2 and TRBJ1-6, with no clear D. Trimming took off 2 bases at V and 10 bases at J, with 9 bases between the two ends. Germline V gives CDR1 SNHLY, CDR2 FYNNEI. The CDR3 runs 13 residues. The CDR3 region is CASSELKLSPLHF. The CDR3 nucleotides are TGTGCCAGCAGTGAACTCAAGCTCTCACCCCTCCACTTT.

This clonotype came up many times. This rearrangement joins TRBV7-2 to TRBJ1-1; the match to TRBD1 covers 7 bases. CDR1 is SGHTA, CDR2 FQGNSA, per germline. The CDR3 totals 13 residues. J gave up 7 bases and V 5 bases, and 7 bases lay outside the gene matches. The CDR3 DNA reads as TGTGCCAGCAGCCCAAACCGGGACAGTGAAGCTTTCTTT. Translated, it gives CASSPNRDSEAFF.

This sequence joins TRBV7-9 and TRBJ1-4; D might be TRBD1 (5 bases). Germline V gene lookup returns CDR1 SEHNR and CDR2 FQNEAQ (reference sequence). The CDR3 is 15 residues long. Trimming removed 6 bases from V and 7 bases from J, with 18 bases in between. For the CDR3, the DNA is TGTGCCAGCAGTTCGGGGACGGGCGGGGGTGAAAAACTGTTTTTT. This gives the protein CASSSGTGGGEKLFF.

This clonotype was found a few times. This chain uses TRBV28 with TRBJ2-2; 7 bases align to TRBD1. The CDR3 spans 15 residues. V lost 10 bases and J lost 2; bases outside the gene matches: 10. The V gene's germline CDR1 is MDHEN and CDR2 SYDVKM. In nucleotides, the CDR3 is TGTGCCACCCGAACAGGGGCCGCAAACACCGGGGAGCTGTTTTTT. It yields the protein CATRTGAANTGELFF.

This clonotype was detected only once. A read error is possible here, since a much larger clone lies one base away. V gene TRBV28 combines with J gene TRBJ1-5; D unclear. The CDR3 has 14 amino acids. CDR1 MDHEN and CDR2 SYDVKM come from the germline V gene. Trimming took 10 bases from V and 2 from J, leaving 15 bases between them. Here the CDR3 reads CAIRLVGGNQPQHF. The CDR3 region has the DNA TGTGCCATCCGACTAGTGGGAGGCAATCAGCCCCAGCATTTT. Based on the CDR3 plus reference TRBV28 and TRBJ1-5, the full variable domain is DVKVTQSSRYLVKRTGEKVFLECVQDMDHENMFWYRQDPGLGLRLIYFSYDVKMKEKGDIPEGYSVSREKKERFSLILESASTNQTSMYLCAIRLVGGNQPQHFGDGTRLSIL.

Ten or more counts support this clonotype. This rearrangement joins TRBV28 to TRBJ1-2; no definite D call. CDR3 length: 16 residues. Trimming pared 1 base from V and 0 bases from J, leaving 12 bases between. Germline values: CDR1 MDHEN, CDR2 SYDVKM. The CDR3 DNA sequence: TGTGCCAGCAGTTTATTTGCCAGATCAACTAACTATGGCTACACCTTC. Protein: CASSLFARSTNYGYTF.

This clonotype was observed at least ten times. This sequence joins TRBV28 and TRBJ2-1, with D perhaps matching TRBD1 (5 bases). Germline values: CDR1 MDHEN, CDR2 SYDVKM. Trimming took 6 bases from V and 8 from J, leaving 11 bases between them. There are 12 residues in the CDR3. CDR3 in DNA: TGTGCCAGCAGAGACCAGGGCTATGAGCAGTTCTTC. As protein: CASRDQGYEQFF.

This clonotype was counted a few times. This rearrangement joins TRBV3-1 to TRBJ1-1; 9 nucleotides align to TRBD1. The CDR3 extends over 16 amino acids. Per the germline V gene, CDR1 is LGHDT and CDR2 is YNNKEL (reference sequence). Unmatched junction bases numbered 7, after V lost 0 bases and J lost 5 bases. The CDR3 nucleotides are TGTGCCAGCAGCCAAGATCTGGGACAGGGAGAGACTGAAGCTTTCTTT. Its translation: CASSQDLGQGETEAFF. The full variable domain, with the rest looked up from reference TRBV3-1 and TRBJ1-1, is DTAVSQTPKYLVTQMGNDKSIKCEQNLGHDTMYWYKQDSKKFLKIMFSYNNKELIINETVPNRFSPKSPDKAHLNLHINSLELGDSAVYFCASSQDLGQGETEAFFGQGTRLTVV.

This chain connects TRBV19 to TRBJ2-2; no definite D call. The CDR3 runs 16 residues. In germline, CDR1 is LNHDA, CDR2 SQIVND (reference sequence). V shed 8 bases and J shed 2 bases, with 18 bases lying between them. CDR3 nucleotide sequence: TGTGCCAGTCGTCCGGTATCCAATTCAAACACCGGGGAGCTGTTTTTT. The encoded protein is CASRPVSNSNTGELFF.

At least ten counts were recorded for this clonotype. The rearrangement links TRBV27 to TRBJ2-2; D not certain. Germline V gene data show CDR1 as MNHEY and CDR2 as SMNVEV (reference sequence). This CDR3 is 16 amino acids long. V was cut by 1 base and J by 2 bases, with 11 bases left in between. DNA of the CDR3: TGTGCCAGCAGTTTATTATTTTCCAGTAACACCGGGGAGCTGTTTTTT. As protein: CASSLLFSSNTGELFF.

The V call is TRBV6-5, the J call TRBJ2-3; 9 bases line up with TRBD2. The CDR3 contains 19 residues. Germline CDR1 is MNHEY and CDR2 is SVGAGI. Trimming took 0 bases from V and 0 from J; bases not matched to a gene: 10. The CDR3 is CASSYSSGRTLGSTDTQYF. CDR3 nucleotides: TGTGCCAGCAGTTACTCCAGCGGGAGGACCCTTGGGAGCACAGATACGCAGTATTTT.

This clonotype was recorded a few times. V and J are TRBV29-1 and TRBJ2-5; D possibly corresponds to TRBD2 (5 bases). Germline V gene lookup returns CDR1 SQVTM and CDR2 ANQGSEA. The CDR3 length is 13 residues. Trimming pared 0 bases from V and 4 bases from J, leaving 9 bases between. CDR3 sequence reads: CSVEENSGETQYF. The CDR3 region has the DNA TGCAGCGTTGAAGAAAACAGCGGAGAGACCCAGTACTTC.

This clonotype was counted at least ten times. The chain carries TRBV27 and TRBJ2-7; D may match TRBD1 or TRBD2 (5 bases each). The V gene's germline CDR1 is MNHEY and CDR2 SMNVEV (reference sequence). Trimming removed 6 bases at V and 3 bases at J, with 15 bases between. CDR3 length: 14 residues. CDR3: CASSPLGRSYEQYF. Here the CDR3 DNA reads TGTGCCAGCAGCCCACTGGGACGGAGCTACGAGCAGTACTTC.

This clonotype was recorded a few times. This sequence joins TRBV28 and TRBJ2-5, with 7 bases matching TRBD1. The junction had 10 bases not matched to a gene; V was cut back by 5 bases and J by 13 bases. This CDR3 contains 12 residues. CDR1 and CDR2 (germline): MDHEN, SYDVKM. In DNA form, the CDR3 reads TGTGCCAGCAGTCGTCCCCGAGCAGGGGGGTACTTC. As protein: CASSRPRAGGYF.

This chain uses TRBV18 with TRBJ2-4; D possibly uses TRBD1 or TRBD2 (5 bases each). The CDR3 runs to 13 residues. Trimming took off 5 bases at V and 7 bases at J, with 12 bases between the two ends. The germline gives CDR1 KGHSH, CDR2 LQKENI. In DNA, the CDR3 is TGTGCCAGCTCAGGGACGGCAGCCAACATTCAGTACTTC. Encoded protein: CASSGTAANIQYF.

This clonotype showed up just a few times. The rearrangement joins TRBV5-1 to TRBJ2-2, with 13 bases fitting TRBD2. Per germline, CDR1 SGHRS and CDR2 YFSETQ. The CDR3 has 15 amino acids. Trimming removed 4 bases from V and 7 bases from J; junction bases left unmatched: 4. CDR3 nucleotides: TGCGCCAGCAGCGGCGGACTAGCGGGGGACGGGGAGCTGTTTTTT. This codes for CASSGGLAGDGELFF.

There are many counts of this clonotype. J is TRBJ2-7 and V is TRBV18; 7 nucleotides line up with TRBD1. Germline V gene sequence: CDR1 KGHSH, CDR2 LQKENI. This CDR3 has 15 amino acids. The ends lost 2 bases at V and 2 bases at J; junction bases unmatched: 6. CDR3 amino acids: CASSPRTGSTYEQYF. The CDR3 bases are TGTGCCAGCTCACCAAGGACAGGAAGTACCTACGAGCAGTACTTC.

The rearrangement joins TRBV27 to TRBJ1-2; no reliable D call. Trimming cost V 5 bases and J 4 bases, with 20 bases left between them. There are 16 residues in the CDR3. CDR1 is MNHEY and CDR2 is SMNVEV in the germline V gene (reference sequence). The CDR3 reads CASSLSYQGRSYGYTF. In DNA form, the CDR3 reads TGTGCCAGCAGTCTGTCCTACCAAGGGCGCAGCTATGGCTACACCTTC.

This clonotype was seen repeatedly, ten times or more. This sequence joins TRBV18 and TRBJ2-7; D call uncertain. Deletions cut 2 bases from V and 5 bases from J, with 4 bases between. Germline V CDR1 and CDR2: KGHSH, LQKENI. This CDR3 comprises 11 residues. CDR3: CASSPGHEQYF. The DNA for the CDR3 is TGTGCCAGCTCACCAGGGCACGAGCAGTACTTC.

This clonotype was observed a few times. This rearrangement joins TRBV28 to TRBJ1-5; no definite D call. The CDR3 totals 15 residues. Trimming removed 7 bases from V and 1 base from J, with 14 bases in between. CDR1 is MDHEN and CDR2 is SYDVKM in the germline V gene. The CDR3 DNA is TGTGCCAGCATCTGGGGAGTCCGGAGCAATCAGCCCCAGCATTTT. Translated, it gives CASIWGVRSNQPQHF. Drawing the rest from reference TRBV28 and TRBJ1-5, the complete variable domain is DVKVTQSSRYLVKRTGEKVFLECVQDMDHENMFWYRQDPGLGLRLIYFSYDVKMKEKGDIPEGYSVSREKKERFSLILESASTNQTSMYLCASIWGVRSNQPQHFGDGTRLSIL.

Ten or more counts support this clonotype. The chain employs TRBV6-1 and TRBJ1-1; 11 bases align to TRBD1. After removal of 6 bases from V and 5 bases from J, the junction contained 8 bases not matched to a gene. The CDR3 covers 15 residues. The V gene's germline CDR1 is MNHNS and CDR2 SASEGT. CDR3 amino acids: CASRGQGAWSTEAFF. The CDR3 bases are TGTGCCAGCAGAGGACAGGGGGCTTGGTCTACTGAAGCTTTCTTT.

The chain uses TRBV29-1 and TRBJ2-5; D unresolved. Germline loops: CDR1 SQVTM, CDR2 ANQGSEA. V lost 8 bases and J 2 bases, leaving 9 bases between the germline ends. The CDR3 length is 11 residues. The CDR3 DNA is TGCAGCACCCGGTCTCAAGAGACCCAGTACTTC. Translating gives CSTRSQETQYF. Variable domain in full (rest from reference TRBV29-1 and TRBJ2-5): SAVISQKPSRDICQRGTSLTIQCQVDSQVTMMFWYRQQPGQSLTLIATANQGSEATYESGFVIDKFPISRPNLTFSTLTVSNMSPEDSSIYLCSTRSQETQYFGPGTRLLVL.

This clonotype was seen repeatedly, ten times or more. The chain carries TRBV6-2 or TRBV6-3 and TRBJ2-7; 7 bases map to TRBD1. Germline values: CDR1 MNHEY, CDR2 SVGEGT. This CDR3 contains 13 residues. J was trimmed by 5 bases and V by 2 bases; bases with no gene match: 3. CDR3 loop: CASSYRGRNEQYF. The CDR3 region has the DNA TGTGCCAGCAGTTACAGGGGGCGGAACGAGCAGTACTTC.